A single sample is the source of the 20 T cell receptor beta chains below, sequenced in a study of T cells in Graves' hyperthyroidism and ophthalmopathy. Researchers took RNA transcripts and amplified the TCR beta CDR3 regions from them. During a first-round RT-PCR of the TCR CDR3, the HTBI primer set was used. TCRdb passed the multiplex PCR reads through MiXCR, listing each CDR3 protein once. The repertoire includes a few hundred thousand distinct CDR3 sequences, roughly 25% of them detected once, and less than 75% sits in the top ten. Sequenced: blood. The receptors shown here come from a man over 45 with Graves' hyperthyroidism.

This clonotype has at least ten counts. This rearrangement joins TRBV28 to TRBJ2-7; D ambiguous. Germline V gene data show CDR1 as MDHEN and CDR2 as SYDVKM. The CDR3 totals 12 residues. With 4 bases removed from V and 7 bases from J, the gap between germline ends came to 11 bases. The CDR3 protein is CASSSSMTEQYF. The CDR3 nucleotides read TGTGCCAGCAGTTCAAGTATGACAGAGCAGTACTTC.

To note about this clonotype: A read error is possible here, since a much larger clone lies one base away. This chain links TRBV18 with TRBJ1-1; no reliable D call. V was cut by 1 base and J by 4 bases, with 7 bases left in between. Germline CDR1 is KGHSH and CDR2 is LQKENI. CDR3 length equals 13 residues. CDR3: CASSPQWSTEAFF. The CDR3 region has the DNA TGTGCCAGCTCACCACAGTGGAGCACTGAAGCTTTCTTT. Based on the CDR3 plus reference TRBV18 and TRBJ1-1, the full variable domain is NAGVMQNPRHLVRRRGQEARLRCSPMKGHSHVYWYRQLPEEGLKFMVYLQKENIIDESGMPKERFSAEFPKEGPSILRIQQVVRGDSAAYFCASSPQWSTEAFFGQGTRLTVV.

The table lists this clonotype with a few counts. The V gene is TRBV20-1, the J gene TRBJ2-1, with 8 bases that match TRBD2. V trimming: 1 base; J trimming: 6 bases; junction bases outside the gene matches: 8. This CDR3 spans 15 amino acids. Looked up from germline, CDR1 is DFQATT and CDR2 is SNEGSKA (reference sequence). CDR3 bases: TGCAGTGCTAGAGGAGCAGCGGGGGCAGTCAATGAGCAGTTCTTC. It translates to CSARGAAGAVNEQFF.

V gene TRBV14 combines with J gene TRBJ2-7; TRBD1 matches 7 bases. V was pared by 4 bases and J by 4 bases, with 7 bases of the junction left unmatched. CDR3 size: 14 residues. Germline V gives CDR1 SGHDN, CDR2 FVKESK. The CDR3 nucleotides read TGTGCCAGCAGCCCGGGACAGAAACTTTACGAGCAGTACTTC. It specifies CASSPGQKLYEQYF.

This chain links TRBV19 with TRBJ2-3; 13 bases are shared with TRBD2. This CDR3 has 20 residues. Germline CDR1 LNHDA, CDR2 SQIVND (reference sequence). V dropped 6 bases and J dropped 3; count of bases not matched to a gene: 18. The CDR3 protein is CASSSRGLAGVNNPTDTQYF. CDR3 nucleotide sequence: TGTGCCAGTAGCAGCCGTGGACTAGCGGGAGTAAATAACCCAACAGATACGCAGTATTTT.

The chain carries TRBV7-3 and TRBJ2-1; 8 bases are shared with TRBD2. The CDR3 has 13 amino acids. V lost 5 bases and J lost 9; bases outside the gene matches: 6. CDR1 and CDR2 from the germline V gene are SGHTA and FQGTGA. The CDR3 region is CASSRAGVGEQFF. The CDR3 nucleotides are TGTGCCAGCAGCCGAGCGGGAGTCGGTGAGCAGTTCTTC.

This clonotype was seen repeatedly, ten times or more. The chain uses TRBV6-2 or TRBV6-3 and TRBJ2-1; D is unclear. V was pared by 4 bases and J by 6 bases, with 4 bases between. The CDR3 consists of 11 residues. Germline V gives CDR1 MNHEY, CDR2 SVGEGT. The CDR3 sequence: CASSWGNEQFF. The CDR3, as DNA: TGTGCCAGCAGTTGGGGCAATGAGCAGTTCTTC.

This clonotype was picked up a small number of times. V is TRBV27 and J is TRBJ1-1; D unclear. V lost 1 base, J lost 7 bases, and 4 bases lay in between. The germline V gene encodes CDR1 MNHEY and CDR2 SMNVEV (reference sequence). The CDR3 runs to 11 residues. The CDR3 protein is CASSLLREAFF. CDR3 in DNA: TGTGCCAGCAGTTTATTGCGTGAAGCTTTCTTT.

The V call is TRBV3-1, the J call TRBJ2-5; 8 bases are a match to TRBD2. CDR1 is LGHDT, CDR2 YNNKEL, per germline (reference sequence). J gave up 1 base and V 1 base, and 2 bases lay outside the gene matches. The CDR3 extends over 15 amino acids. Here the CDR3 DNA reads TGTGCCAGCAGCCAAGCAACTAGCGGCCAAGAGACCCAGTACTTC. It yields the protein CASSQATSGQETQYF.

This clonotype was observed at least ten times. The rearrangement links TRBV29-1 to TRBJ1-1, with 8 positions matching TRBD1. J gave up 5 bases and V 7 bases, and 12 bases lay outside the gene matches. CDR3 length equals 14 residues. The germline CDR1 and CDR2 sequences are SQVTM and ANQGSEA. CDR3 protein: CSATSRTGRTEAFF. The CDR3, as DNA: TGCAGCGCCACTTCCAGGACAGGGCGGACTGAAGCTTTCTTT.

The rearrangement uses TRBV5-1 and TRBJ1-4; no clear D. CDR1 SGHRS and CDR2 YFSETQ come from the germline V gene. This CDR3 has 15 residues. Between the trimmed V and J ends, which lost 4 bases and 0 bases, there was a span of 10 bases. The CDR3 DNA reads as TGCGCCAGCAGCCTCCAGACGGCAACTAATGAAAAACTGTTTTTT. It specifies CASSLQTATNEKLFF.

This clonotype was seen more than once but under ten times. The chain is built from TRBV7-2 and TRBJ2-5; D perhaps matches TRBD2 (6 bases). Deletions cut 9 bases from V and 1 base from J, with 18 bases between. CDR3 length equals 15 residues. Germline-derived CDR1 and CDR2 are SGHTA and FQGNSA. This chain's CDR3 is CASSMAGLTQETQYF. The CDR3 nucleotides read TGTGCCAGTAGTATGGCGGGACTGACCCAAGAGACCCAGTACTTC.

The chain is built from TRBV4-1 and TRBJ2-4, with a tentative D call TRBD1 (5 bases). The germline V gene has CDR1 MGHRA and CDR2 YSYEKL. This CDR3 is built from 17 residues. V was pared by 2 bases and J by 1 base, with 15 bases between. CDR3 amino acids: CASSQTQGLMAKNIQYF. For the CDR3, the DNA is TGCGCCAGCAGCCAAACGCAGGGTTTAATGGCCAAAAACATTCAGTACTTC.

V and J are TRBV7-2 and TRBJ2-7, with TRBD2 matching over 11 bases. The CDR3 has 15 residues. CDR1 is SGHTA, CDR2 FQGNSA, per germline. The V segment lost 6 bases and the J segment 5 bases; nucleotides outside the gene matches: 9. The CDR3 is CASSLTSGSVDEQYF. The DNA of the CDR3 is TGTGCCAGCAGTCTCACTAGCGGGAGCGTCGACGAGCAGTACTTC.

The J gene is TRBJ2-5, the V gene TRBV3-1, with D perhaps TRBD1 or TRBD2 (5 bases each). V was trimmed by 8 bases and J by 8 bases, leaving 12 bases between them. CDR3 length: 11 residues. Germline CDR1 and CDR2: LGHDT and YNNKEL (reference sequence). CDR3 sequence reads: CASQGEGTQYF. In DNA, the CDR3 is TGTGCCAGCCAGGGAGAGGGTACCCAGTACTTC.

The gene calls are TRBV6-2 or TRBV6-3 and TRBJ2-1, with TRBD1 as a possible D gene (5 bases). The CDR3 extends over 13 amino acids. Germline V gene lookup returns CDR1 MNHEY and CDR2 SVGEGT. Deletions cut 1 base from V and 10 bases from J, with 11 bases between. The CDR3 sequence is CASSYYGPGEQFF. As DNA, the CDR3 is TGTGCCAGCAGTTACTATGGCCCAGGGGAGCAGTTCTTC.

This clonotype was seen only a few times. V and J are TRBV12-5 and TRBJ1-2; D may be TRBD1 (6 bases). Trimming left V 7 bases short and J 7 bases short, with 19 bases between. Germline V gene data show CDR1 as LGHNT and CDR2 as FRNRAP. The CDR3 covers 14 residues. The CDR3 loop reads CASALGNRAGGYTF. CDR3 bases: TGTGCTAGTGCCCTCGGGAACAGGGCGGGTGGCTACACCTTC.

Many counts were recorded for this clonotype. The genes are TRBV11-2 and TRBJ1-1, with a possible D match to TRBD1 (5 bases). The CDR3 sequence is 15 residues long. V lost 6 bases and J lost 1, with 15 bases in between. CDR1 is SGHAT and CDR2 is FQNNGV in the germline V gene. CDR3 DNA sequence: TGTGCCAGCAGTTCTGTCCCGGGACGGAACACTGAAGCTTTCTTT. Its protein product is CASSSVPGRNTEAFF.

The chain employs TRBV28 and TRBJ2-1; TRBD2 is a possible D gene (8 bases). Trimming shortened V by 7 bases and J by 6 bases, and 19 bases separated the two germline ends. This CDR3 is 15 amino acids long. CDR1 is MDHEN and CDR2 is SYDVKM in the germline V gene. In DNA form, the CDR3 reads TGTGCCAGCACCTCGTCCGGGAGGGGGCCCAATGAGCAGTTCTTC. Its protein is CASTSSGRGPNEQFF.

The gene calls are TRBV7-2 and TRBJ1-5; unclear D gene. The CDR3 consists of 12 residues. V dropped 6 bases and J dropped 9 bases, with 12 bases sitting between them. In germline, CDR1 is SGHTA, CDR2 FQGNSA. CDR3 nucleotides: TGTGCCAGCAGGGATAGTCGAGGGCCCCAGCATTTT. Translation gives CASRDSRGPQHF.